This T cell receptor (beta chain) comes out of a study of T-cell memory formation after mild COVID-19 listed by TCRdb under 2021. Context from the whole study: TCR sequence clusters from the two donors were largely donor specific. Two young, previously healthy adult volunteers made up the cohort, one male and one female. In two donors, T-cell clones that expanded and contracted after mild COVID-19 were followed by sequencing TCRalpha and TCRbeta repertoires longitudinally.

What the study reported, not specific to this receptor: Some responding clones were found in pre-infection memory, which suggests that pre-existing cross-reactive memory T cells took part in the SARS-CoV-2 response. Contracting CD4+ clones were found mainly in CM and EM memory subsets, while CD8+ clones were enriched in EMRA. SARS-CoV-2 specificity was not confirmed for the second-wave clones peaking on day 37. Only a couple of mild cases were covered by the study, and larger cohorts that include severe cases with pre-infection samples were considered necessary. Balanced CD4/CD8 phenotypes were observed for clones contracting from day 15 to 85, whereas a bias towards CD4+ was observed for a second wave of clones expanding from day 15 to 37.

This clonotype came up many times. It has no known antigen specificity. It has no much larger one-base neighbor in the sample; base qualities were not kept. Ficoll-Paque density gradient centrifugation was used to isolate PBMCs. The sequencer was an Illumina NovaSeq 6000. TCRalpha and TCRbeta cDNA libraries were constructed by 5'RACE with constant-segment primers, with sample barcodes and unique molecular identifiers being introduced. Trizol reagent was used to extract RNA from every sample. The libraries were amplified in two PCR steps, and the second step added a second sample barcode and Illumina TruSeq adapters. Sequencing of libraries was performed on an Illumina NovaSeq with 2 x 150 bp paired-end reads. In the paper's pipeline: Demultiplexing of reads and collapsing into UMI-guided consensus sequences were performed with migec v1.2.7. With mixcr v2.1.11, UMI consensuses were aligned to TRA and TRB V and J templates and assembled into clonotypes. A clonotype was counted as expanded or contracted only if both edgeR and NoisET called the change significant, with noise models trained on biological replicates. For edgeR calls, a false discovery rate-adjusted p below 0.01 and a log2 fold-change threshold of 1 were applied. PCA with hierarchical clustering of max-normalized trajectories of the 1000 most abundant clonotypes was used as exploratory dynamics analysis. Each responding clone was given a CD4 or CD8 phenotype based on the CD4+ and CD8+ repertoires, which had been sequenced separately. TCRdb cleaned the public reads at Q25 with fastp, built clones with MiXCR and kept in-frame beta chains. Here each entry gathers all rows of one CDR3 protein and keeps the most common genes and DNA. In this record, the V and J calls reflect TCRdb's handling and not the investigators' own analysis. The sample profile shows tens of thousands of distinct CDR3 sequences; roughly 16% of them were found once. The biggest ten clones account for about 1.4% of the sample.

The sample consisted of PBMCs or a T cell subset sorted from them (not recorded which). This clonotype originated in an adult who had mild COVID-19 (a few samples of this study predate the infection). The sample titles of this study are shuffled in the database, so cell type and time point are left out.

The CDR3 is CASSYGGAKNSPLHF. The bases read TGTGCCAGCAGTTATGGAGGGGCGAAGAATTCACCCCTCCACTTT. This chain joins TRBV6-5 to TRBJ1-6; TRBD1 is a possible D gene, resting on 5 matching bases. Its CDR3 holds 15 amino acids, cysteine through phenylalanine. Just CDR3 DNA is preserved here, 45 bases in frame from base 1. V is reduced by 3 bases and J by 7 bases, leaving a spacing of 13 bases between them. In the germline V gene, CDR1 corresponds to MNHEY and CDR2 to SVGAGI.